This T cell receptor (beta chain) was captured by sequencing in a study of T-cell reconstitution after alpha-beta-depleted transplantation in children. This clonotype was detected only a few times. A library of TCRbeta sequences, prepared with unique molecular identifiers, was generated. TCRdb reprocessed the PCR reads via MiXCR and lists one record per CDR3 protein. The repertoire includes roughly 500,000 distinct CDR3 sequences, under 15% of them detected once, and 4.5% to 6% sits in the top ten. Germline-derived CDR1 and CDR2 are LGHDT and YNNKEL (reference sequence). This CDR3 is built from 16 residues. V was clipped by 4 bases and J by 4 bases, with 17 bases between them.

The rearrangement uses TRBV3-1 and TRBJ1-3, with D possibly TRBD1 on 5 matching bases. This sequence was found in a human donor who donated a stem cell graft to a child with combined immunodeficiency. Sample: PBMCs from the stem cell graft donor, taken from the stem cell graft. Here the CDR3 DNA reads TGTGCCAGCAGCCCAACAGCCGGGCCAGGGGGAAACACCATATATTTT. It translates to CASSPTAGPGGNTIYF. Complete variable domain (other parts from reference TRBV3-1 and TRBJ1-3): DTAVSQTPKYLVTQMGNDKSIKCEQNLGHDTMYWYKQDSKKFLKIMFSYNNKELIINETVPNRFSPKSPDKAHLNLHINSLELGDSAVYFCASSPTAGPGGNTIYFGEGSWLTVV.